The 7 T cell receptor beta chains below come from one sample, sequenced in a study of chemoradiotherapy in HPV16-positive cancers. Profiled with immunoSEQ multiplex PCR; TCRdb holds only in-frame clones, not every one. This sample carries over 30,000 clones, about 88% of them seen once, and the ten largest clones take around 2.3%. The sequences come from blood, collected from a patient who underwent chemoradiotherapy. These receptors were taken from a human donor with HPV-associated anogenital cancer.

The chain joins TRBV7-9 to TRBJ2-1; D gene uncertain. The CDR3 consists of 13 residues. Germline CDR1 reads SEHNR; CDR2 reads FQNEAQ (reference sequence). Trimming stripped 1 base from V and 4 bases from J, with 5 bases between. This chain's CDR3 is CASSLVPYNEQFF. CDR3 nucleotide sequence: TGTGCCAGCAGCTTAGTTCCGTACAATGAGCAGTTCTTC.

The chain uses TRBV6-1 and TRBJ1-1; weak D call: TRBD1 (5 bases). The length of the CDR3 is 14 residues. Germline V CDR1 and CDR2: MNHNS, SASEGT. V was shortened by 2 bases and J by 5 bases, with 12 bases between the two germline ends. In nucleotides, the CDR3 is TGTGCCAGCAGTGAAAGTCAGGGCGAAACTGAAGCTTTCTTT. This sequence encodes CASSESQGETEAFF.

CDR3 bases: TGTGCCAGTAGACAGGACGGCCACTATGGCTACACCTTC. It translates to CASRQDGHYGYTF. The J gene is TRBJ1-2, the V gene TRBV19; the D gene is possibly TRBD1 (5 bases). Germline lookup yields CDR1 LNHDA and CDR2 SQIVND (reference sequence). The CDR3 has 13 amino acids. Deletions cut 6 bases from V and 3 bases from J, with 11 bases between.

Comments on this clone: Different DNA sequences within this sample yield the same CDR3. The chain's CDR3 is CASSEAQGTGGNFPRPQYF. DNA of the CDR3: TGTGCCAGCAGTGAAGCCCAAGGGACAGGGGGAAACTTTCCTCGGCCGCAGTATTTT. The chain carries TRBV6-1 and TRBJ2-3, with 11 positions matching TRBD1. The CDR3 length is 19 residues. The germline V gene encodes CDR1 MNHNS and CDR2 SASEGT. V shed 0 bases and J 10 bases; nucleotides not matched to a gene: 18.

This clone has only one observation. This chain joins TRBV10-3 and TRBJ1-2, with TRBD1 matching 7 bases. The V and J ends lost 4 bases and 8 bases, in that order; junction bases with no gene match: 7. The length of the CDR3 is 13 residues. Germline V gene data show CDR1 as ENHRY and CDR2 as SYGVKD. DNA for the CDR3: TGTGCCATCAGTGGTTTCACAGGGGTCGGCTACACCTTC. The encoded protein is CAISGFTGVGYTF.

This rearrangement joins TRBV27 to TRBJ2-7, with D perhaps TRBD1 or TRBD2 (7 bases each). The CDR3 runs 15 residues. V dropped 5 bases and J dropped 5 bases, with 19 bases sitting between them. Germline V gives CDR1 MNHEY, CDR2 SMNVEV (reference sequence). CDR3 DNA: TGTGCCAGCAGTGTCCGGGGGAGGGGGCGGGACGAGCAGTACTTC. Amino acid sequence: CASSVRGRGRDEQYF.

CDR3 loop: CASSVAGREAEAFF. In DNA, the CDR3 is TGTGCCAGCAGCGTAGCGGGCAGGGAGGCTGAAGCTTTCTTT. V is TRBV9 and J is TRBJ1-1, with D possibly being TRBD1 (5 bases). The CDR3 runs to 14 residues. The V and J ends lost 0 bases and 6 bases respectively, with 12 bases between them. Germline V CDR1 and CDR2: SGDLS, YYNGEE.